This T cell receptor beta chain originates from a study of immune cell composition in non-small cell lung cancer. Germline V gene lookup returns CDR1 MDHEN and CDR2 SYDVKM. This CDR3 is built from 13 residues. Trimming cost V 8 bases and J 0 bases; bases outside gene matches: 2. TCRdb's table, derived via immunoSEQ multiplex PCR, lists solely in-frame clones and lacks some. The sample includes more than 11,000 clones, 81% of them seen just once. The sequencing input was lung tumor tissue. The origin of this receptor is a human donor with non-small cell lung cancer. V usage is TRBV28 and J usage is TRBJ2-3; 7 bases align to TRBD1. The CDR3 nucleotides are TGTGCCAGCCGGGACAGTAGCACAGATACGCAGTATTTT. It encodes CASRDSSTDTQYF.